This T cell receptor (beta chain) was obtained from a study of long-term antiretroviral therapy in people with HIV. General observations from the study: Regardless of time point, clones expanded before ART dominated the repertoire. Post-ART samples showed increased diversity that remained below transplant donor control levels.

The CDR3 sequence is 14 residues long. In germline, CDR1 is MNHNY, CDR2 SVGAGI (reference sequence). Trimming shortened V by 0 bases and J by 5 bases, and 8 bases separated the two germline ends. The assay used was immunoSEQ (version v3.0), run at survey level. Produced via immunoSEQ multiplex PCR; TCRdb's table is partial and in-frame only. The profile shows tens of thousands of clones, about 95% of them singletons. On this clone itself: The antigen is undetermined.

The chain has TRBV6-6 and TRBJ2-1; D is unclear. The sequence derives from a man younger than 40 with HIV. The input for sequencing was unsorted PBMCs, taken 6.3 years after starting antiretroviral therapy. The CDR3 sequence: CASSYSRLDNEQFF. CDR3 nucleotides: TGTGCCAGCAGTTACTCGCGGCTCGACAATGAGCAGTTCTTC.